This record covers a single T cell receptor beta chain. The data were obtained in a study of patients and donors after allogeneic stem cell transplantation. CDR1 and CDR2 from the germline V gene are WSHSY and SAAADI. V lost 2 bases and J 3 bases, leaving 12 bases between the germline ends. The CDR3 consists of 15 residues. TCRdb used MiXCR to reprocess the RT-PCR reads, holding one entry per CDR3 protein. The table lists approximately 250,000 distinct CDR3 sequences, 13% to 15% of them singletons. This TCR was sampled from a human donor who was either an allogeneic HSCT recipient or a stem cell or donor lymphocyte infusion donor (not recorded which). It is not recorded whose cells these are; they may come from a transplant donor. J is TRBJ2-3 and V is TRBV10-2, with no clear D. The sequenced sample was blood, either unsorted or a sorted T cell fraction (not recorded which). CDR3 amino acids: CASSEGSSRTDTQYF. In DNA form, the CDR3 reads TGCGCCAGCAGTGAGGGGTCAAGTCGGACAGATACGCAGTATTTT.